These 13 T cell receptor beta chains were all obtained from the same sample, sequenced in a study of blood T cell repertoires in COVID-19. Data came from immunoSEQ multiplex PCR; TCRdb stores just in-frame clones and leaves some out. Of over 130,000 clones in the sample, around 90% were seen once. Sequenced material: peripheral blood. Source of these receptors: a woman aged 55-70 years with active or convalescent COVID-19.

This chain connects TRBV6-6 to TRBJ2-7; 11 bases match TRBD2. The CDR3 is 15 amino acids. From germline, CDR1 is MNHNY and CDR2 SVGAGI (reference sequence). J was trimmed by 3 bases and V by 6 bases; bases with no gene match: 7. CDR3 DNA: TGTGCCAGCAGGTATCTAGCGGGGGGAGGCTACGAGCAGTACTTC. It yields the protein CASRYLAGGGYEQYF.

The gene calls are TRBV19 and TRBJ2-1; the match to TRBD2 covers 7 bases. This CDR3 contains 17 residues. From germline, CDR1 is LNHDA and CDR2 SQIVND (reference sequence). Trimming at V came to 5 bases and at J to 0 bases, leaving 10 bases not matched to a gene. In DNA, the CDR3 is TGTGCCAGTAGTCCTCAGACTAGCCCGACCTCCTACAATGAGCAGTTCTTC. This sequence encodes CASSPQTSPTSYNEQFF. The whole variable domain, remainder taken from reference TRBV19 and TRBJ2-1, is DGGITQSPKYLFRKEGQNVTLSCEQNLNHDAMYWYRQDPGQGLRLIYYSQIVNDFQKGDIAEGYSVSREKKESFPLTVTSAQKNPTAFYLCASSPQTSPTSYNEQFFGPGTRLTVL.

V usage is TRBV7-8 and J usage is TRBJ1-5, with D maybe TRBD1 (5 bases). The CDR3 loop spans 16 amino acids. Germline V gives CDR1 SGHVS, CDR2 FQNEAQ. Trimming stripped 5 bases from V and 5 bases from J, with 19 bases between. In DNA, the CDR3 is TGTGCCAGCAGCCCTCGGGCTATCTGGGGCGATCAGCCCCAGCATTTT. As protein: CASSPRAIWGDQPQHF. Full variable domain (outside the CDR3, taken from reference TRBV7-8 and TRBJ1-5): GAGVSQSPRYKVAKRGQDVALRCDPISGHVSLFWYQQALGQGPEFLTYFQNEAQLDKSGLPSDRFFAERPEGSVSTLKIQRTQQEDSAVYLCASSPRAIWGDQPQHFGDGTRLSIL.

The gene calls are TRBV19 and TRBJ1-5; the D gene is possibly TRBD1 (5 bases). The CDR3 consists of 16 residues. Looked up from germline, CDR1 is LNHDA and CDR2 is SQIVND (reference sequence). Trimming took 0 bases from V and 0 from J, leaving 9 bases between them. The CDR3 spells CASSIEGRGSNQPQHF. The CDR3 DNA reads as TGTGCCAGTAGTATAGAAGGAAGGGGTAGCAATCAGCCCCAGCATTTT.

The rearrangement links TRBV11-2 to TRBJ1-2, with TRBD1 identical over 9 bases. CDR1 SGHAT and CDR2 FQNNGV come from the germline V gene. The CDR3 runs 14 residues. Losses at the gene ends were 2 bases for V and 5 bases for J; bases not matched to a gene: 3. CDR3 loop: CASSLTGGRYGYTF. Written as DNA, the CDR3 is TGTGCCAGCAGCTTAACAGGGGGCCGGTATGGCTACACCTTC.

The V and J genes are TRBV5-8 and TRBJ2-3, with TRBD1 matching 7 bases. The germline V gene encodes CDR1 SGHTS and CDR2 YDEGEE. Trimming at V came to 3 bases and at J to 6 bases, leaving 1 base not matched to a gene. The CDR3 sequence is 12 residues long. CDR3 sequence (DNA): TGTGCCAGCAGCTCACAGGGGGATACGCAGTATTTT. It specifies CASSSQGDTQYF.

In nucleotides, the CDR3 is TGTGCCACCAGCAGAGATTATGGAGGGACAGGGTCAAACACCATATATTTT. Translating gives CATSRDYGGTGSNTIYF. V and J are TRBV15 and TRBJ1-3, with TRBD1 matching 9 bases. J gave up 6 bases and V 0 bases, and 9 bases lay outside the gene matches. The CDR3 has 17 amino acids. The V gene's germline CDR1 is LNHNV and CDR2 YYDKDF (reference sequence).

The CDR3, as DNA: TGTGCCAGCTCGCCAATTGGGACAGGGGAGAACTATGGCTACACCTTC. It encodes CASSPIGTGENYGYTF. J is TRBJ1-2 and V is TRBV18; 10 nucleotides line up with TRBD1. There are 16 residues in the CDR3. CDR1 is KGHSH, CDR2 LQKENI, per germline. V lost 6 bases, J lost 2 bases, and 9 bases stayed unmatched.

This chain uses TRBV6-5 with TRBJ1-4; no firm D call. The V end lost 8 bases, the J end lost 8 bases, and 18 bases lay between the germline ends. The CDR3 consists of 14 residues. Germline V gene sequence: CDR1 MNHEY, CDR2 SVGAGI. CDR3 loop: CASGRHFGWEKLFF. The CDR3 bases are TGTGCCAGCGGCCGACACTTTGGTTGGGAAAAACTGTTTTTT.

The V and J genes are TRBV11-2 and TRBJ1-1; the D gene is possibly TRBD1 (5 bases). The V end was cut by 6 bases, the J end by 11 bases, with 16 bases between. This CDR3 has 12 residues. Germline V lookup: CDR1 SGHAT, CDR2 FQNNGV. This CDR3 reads CASRQWWGGAFF. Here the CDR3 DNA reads TGTGCCAGCAGGCAATGGTGGGGCGGCGCTTTCTTT.

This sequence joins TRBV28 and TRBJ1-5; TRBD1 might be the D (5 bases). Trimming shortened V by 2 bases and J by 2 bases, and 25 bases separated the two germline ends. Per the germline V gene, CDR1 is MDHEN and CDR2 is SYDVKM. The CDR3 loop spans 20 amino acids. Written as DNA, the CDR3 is TGTGCCAGCAGTTTAGGGTATGCTACAGGAATCAGAAGGGGCAATCAGCCCCAGCATTTT. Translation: CASSLGYATGIRRGNQPQHF.

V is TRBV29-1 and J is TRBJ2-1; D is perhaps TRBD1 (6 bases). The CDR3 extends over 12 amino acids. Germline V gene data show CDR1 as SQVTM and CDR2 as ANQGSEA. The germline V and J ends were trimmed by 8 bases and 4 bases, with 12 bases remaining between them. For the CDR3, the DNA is TGCAGCACAGGGCTAACTTACAATGAGCAGTTCTTC. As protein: CSTGLTYNEQFF.

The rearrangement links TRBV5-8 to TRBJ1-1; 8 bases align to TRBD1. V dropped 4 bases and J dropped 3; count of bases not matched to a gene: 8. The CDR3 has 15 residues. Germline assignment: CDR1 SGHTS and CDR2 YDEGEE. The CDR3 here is CASSPDRGWDTEAFF. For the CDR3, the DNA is TGTGCCAGCAGCCCCGACAGGGGCTGGGACACTGAAGCTTTCTTT.